This T cell receptor beta chain was recovered during a study of T cells in Graves' hyperthyroidism and ophthalmopathy. Authors of the study amplified TCR beta CDR3 regions from RNA transcripts. HTBI primers were used for first-round RT-PCR of the TCR CDR3. One entry per CDR3 protein results from TCRdb running MiXCR on the multiplex PCR reads. Of under 300,000 distinct CDR3 sequences listed, roughly 13% are singletons. Germline values: CDR1 SGHDN, CDR2 FVKESK. Trimming shortened V by 6 bases and J by 8 bases, and 21 bases separated the two germline ends. There are 15 residues in the CDR3. Each patient was aged 18 to 65 and had newly diagnosed hyperthyroidism of under 2 months' duration.

The chain joins TRBV14 to TRBJ2-3; D may correspond to TRBD1 or TRBD2 (5 bases each). The TCR sequence derives from a middle-aged woman with Graves' hyperthyroidism. Sequencing used blood. This CDR3 reads CASSLVGETIGTQYF. CDR3 sequence (DNA): TGTGCCAGCAGTCTCGTGGGGGAAACCATCGGTACGCAGTATTTT.